Here is one T cell receptor beta chain with its context. The target antigen is unknown. This may arise from a read error, as a much more abundant clone is one base away. The data were obtained in a study of T-cell reconstitution after alpha-beta-depleted transplantation in children. Study conclusions and caveats: Surviving recipient T cells and thymic progenitors accounted for the high day-60 TCRbeta diversity observed in some patients. Newly made T cells mostly supplied T-cell counts and diversity one year after transplant. Reported findings indicate that, about two months after transplant, alpha-beta T cells came from several hundred expanded clones, which were derived from non-depleted graft cells.

Library preparation (for TCRbeta) was performed with unique molecular identifiers. A single record per CDR3 protein comes from TCRdb applying MiXCR to the PCR reads. The repertoire holds 200,000 to 250,000 distinct CDR3 sequences, with roughly a tenth as singletons. Germline V gene sequence: CDR1 SGHRS, CDR2 YFSETQ. The CDR3 runs 15 residues. The specimen was PBMCs, collected before TCRalphabeta/CD19-depleted stem cell transplant. This TCR was recovered from a child under two years old with acute myeloid leukemia, due to receive a stem cell transplant. The V call is TRBV5-1, the J call TRBJ1-5; no definite D call. CDR3: CVSSLEGLRNQPQHF. The CDR3 coding sequence is TGCGTCAGCAGCTTGGAGGGTTTACGCAATCAGCCCCAGCATTTT.